Shown below are 19 T cell receptor beta chains from a single sample sequenced in a study of post-analysis software for immune sequencing data. Study-wide results and caveats: Compared with controls, patients had more of 4 or 5 TRBV segments, including TRBV5-6, TRBV5-1 and TRBV20-1.

Unique molecular identifiers had been added to the TCR beta cDNA libraries. TCRdb re-called the PCR reads with MiXCR, one entry per CDR3 protein. The sample yields 750,000 to 900,000 distinct CDR3 sequences, around 46% seen once. Antigen specificity for these receptors is unknown. Sequencing was carried out using blood. The receptors were sampled from a girl aged 10 to 17 with multiple sclerosis.

This clonotype appeared a few times. V usage is TRBV4-1 and J usage is TRBJ2-1; D unresolved. The germline gives CDR1 MGHRA, CDR2 YSYEKL. Trimming removed 1 base at V and 8 bases at J, with 6 bases between. There are 12 residues in the CDR3. In DNA, the CDR3 is TGCGCCAGCAGCCAAGGTAGTTATGAGCAGTTCTTC. It translates to CASSQGSYEQFF.

For the CDR3, the DNA is TGTGCCAGCAGCTTAAAAGGACTAGCGGGTCTCACAGATACGCAGTATTTT. Its protein product is CASSLKGLAGLTDTQYF. The chain carries TRBV5-4 and TRBJ2-3; 11 bases agree with TRBD2. Trimming took 2 bases from V and 2 from J; bases not matched to a gene: 7. The CDR3 loop spans 17 amino acids. Germline V gene sequence: CDR1 SGHNT, CDR2 YYREEE (reference sequence).

The chain carries TRBV20-1 and TRBJ2-1, with TRBD2 matching 10 bases. Germline lookup yields CDR1 DFQATT and CDR2 SNEGSKA (reference sequence). The CDR3 sequence is 15 residues long. Trimming at V came to 3 bases and at J to 10 bases, leaving 12 bases not matched to a gene. For the CDR3, the DNA is TGCAGTGCTAGTATAATCCTAGCGGGAGTGTGGGAGCAGTTCTTC. Translating it yields CSASIILAGVWEQFF.

The J gene is TRBJ2-5, the V gene TRBV7-8, with TRBD2 matching over 11 bases. The V segment lost 2 bases and the J segment 5 bases; nucleotides outside the gene matches: 4. The germline V gene encodes CDR1 SGHVS and CDR2 FQNEAQ. The CDR3 consists of 15 residues. CDR3: CASSLFASGGETQYF. CDR3 sequence (DNA): TGTGCCAGCAGCTTATTTGCTAGCGGGGGGGAGACCCAGTACTTC.

The chain combines TRBV20-1 with TRBJ2-5; 8 nucleotides match TRBD1. There are 12 residues in the CDR3. The germline V gene has CDR1 DFQATT and CDR2 SNEGSKA (reference sequence). The trim removed 6 bases at V and 5 bases at J, leaving 5 bases unmatched. The CDR3 here is CSARGQLETQYF. In DNA form, the CDR3 reads TGCAGTGCCAGGGGGCAGCTTGAGACCCAGTACTTC.

The chain joins TRBV18 to TRBJ1-2, with D unclear. Trimming removed 2 bases from V and 4 bases from J, with 17 bases in between. CDR3 length: 16 residues. Germline loops: CDR1 KGHSH, CDR2 LQKENI. In DNA, the CDR3 is TGTGCCAGCTCACCAGGCCCGGGAAGCCGGCCCTATGGCTACACCTTC. The encoded protein is CASSPGPGSRPYGYTF.

Only one count was recorded for this clonotype. The rearrangement uses TRBV3-1 and TRBJ2-4, with a weak D call TRBD2 (6 bases). Near its end, the DNA agrees better with TRBJ2-7, so the J call may be wrong. CDR1 and CDR2 (germline): LGHDT, YNNKEL (reference sequence). The CDR3 length is 14 residues. CDR3 sequence (DNA): TGTGCCAGCAGCCCTCAGGCGGGACCCTACGAGCAGTACTTC. This sequence encodes CASSPQAGPYEQYF.

The J gene is TRBJ2-1, the V gene TRBV7-6, with 8 bases fitting TRBD2. The CDR3 is made up of 17 amino acids. V lost 5 bases and J lost 4; bases outside the gene matches: 13. CDR1 and CDR2 from the germline V gene are SGHVS and FNYEAQ. CDR3 loop: CASSPQQRESAYNEQFF. The CDR3 bases are TGTGCCAGCAGCCCCCAACAGCGGGAGTCGGCTTACAATGAGCAGTTCTTC.

This clonotype turned up a few times. The CDR3 DNA reads TGTGCCAGCAGCTTAAAGGGTCAAACTGAAGCTTTCTTT. Its translation is CASSLKGQTEAFF. The chain combines TRBV7-2 with TRBJ1-1; D not resolved. The germline V and J ends were trimmed by 2 bases and 5 bases, with 9 bases remaining between them. CDR3 size: 13 residues. Germline V lookup: CDR1 SGHTA, CDR2 FQGNSA.

The CDR3 nucleotides read TGTGCCAGCAGTCGGGCGGGACAGGGGCACGCAGATACGCAGTATTTT. Its translation: CASSRAGQGHADTQYF. The V and J genes are TRBV12-3 or TRBV12-4 and TRBJ2-3; 10 nucleotides line up with TRBD1. The CDR3 runs to 16 residues. With V trimmed by 5 bases and J by 4 bases, 9 bases remained unmatched.

The J gene is TRBJ1-2, the V gene TRBV6-1; TRBD1 is a possible D gene (5 bases). Germline CDR1 is MNHNS and CDR2 is SASEGT. Trimming left V 2 bases short and J 8 bases short, with 15 bases between. This CDR3 has 14 residues. The CDR3 loop is CASSEIEGWGGYTF. The CDR3 nucleotides read TGTGCCAGCAGTGAAATCGAGGGCTGGGGCGGCTACACCTTC.

This clonotype was counted a few times. The rearrangement links TRBV5-1 to TRBJ2-7, with TRBD1 matching over 8 bases. Germline loops: CDR1 SGHRS, CDR2 YFSETQ. CDR3 length: 14 amino acids. Trimming cost V 4 bases and J 0 bases; bases outside gene matches: 3. CDR3: CASSIGQGSYEQYF. Written as DNA, the CDR3 is TGCGCCAGCAGCATCGGACAGGGCTCCTACGAGCAGTACTTC.

V gene TRBV4-2 combines with J gene TRBJ2-1, with 12 bases lining up with TRBD2. With 1 base clipped from V and 6 bases from J, the junction kept 4 bases outside the gene matches. From germline, CDR1 is LGHNA and CDR2 YNFKEQ. The CDR3 totals 16 residues. The DNA for the CDR3 is TGTGCCAGCAGCCAAGCGCCTAGCGGGAGGGCCAATGAGCAGTTCTTC. Its protein is CASSQAPSGRANEQFF.

A few counts support this clonotype. The V call is TRBV11-2, the J call TRBJ2-5; 12 bases line up with TRBD2. V shed 4 bases, J shed 4 bases, and the junction held 4 bases outside the gene matches. This CDR3 spans 15 amino acids. Germline V CDR1 and CDR2: SGHAT, FQNNGV. CDR3 nucleotides: TGTGCCAGCAGCTCGCGACTAGCGGGGGCAGAGACCCAGTACTTC. It is translated as CASSSRLAGAETQYF.

The chain is built from TRBV20-1 and TRBJ2-5, with TRBD2 matching over 13 bases. The CDR3 is made up of 16 amino acids. J gave up 4 bases and V 7 bases, and 12 bases lay outside the gene matches. Germline V gives CDR1 DFQATT, CDR2 SNEGSKA (reference sequence). CDR3 nucleotides: TGCAGTGGGTGGATCCCCGGACTAGCGGGAGTAGAGACCCAGTACTTC. As protein: CSGWIPGLAGVETQYF.

CDR3 sequence: CSVDGGRGMGYNEQFF. The DNA of the CDR3 is TGCAGCGTTGATGGCGGGAGAGGAATGGGCTACAATGAGCAGTTCTTC. The chain is built from TRBV29-1 and TRBJ2-1; 7 bases agree with TRBD2. Germline V gives CDR1 SQVTM, CDR2 ANQGSEA. CDR3 length equals 16 residues. Germline trimming cut 3 bases from V and 3 bases from J; bases unmatched to any gene: 11.

The J gene is TRBJ2-5, the V gene TRBV12-3 or TRBV12-4, with TRBD2 as a possible D gene (6 bases). Trimming took 4 bases from V and 4 from J, leaving 13 bases between them. The CDR3 covers 14 residues. This CDR3 reads CASSWSGAGETQYF. The DNA for the CDR3 is TGTGCCAGCAGTTGGAGCGGAGCGGGAGAGACCCAGTACTTC.

This chain joins TRBV5-1 and TRBJ2-5; 9 nucleotides line up with TRBD1. V lost 0 bases, J lost 5 bases, and 11 bases stayed unmatched. The CDR3 covers 17 residues. Germline CDR1 reads SGHRS; CDR2 reads YFSETQ. The CDR3 here is CASSLEDRGGFGETQYF. The DNA of the CDR3 is TGCGCCAGCAGCTTGGAGGACAGGGGAGGGTTCGGCGAGACCCAGTACTTC. Based on the CDR3 plus reference TRBV5-1 and TRBJ2-5, the full variable domain is KAGVTQTPRYLIKTRGQQVTLSCSPISGHRSVSWYQQTPGQGLQFLFEYFSETQRNKGNFPGRFSGRQFSNSRSEMNVSTLELGDSALYLCASSLEDRGGFGETQYFGPGTRLLVL.

This clonotype was seen more than once but under ten times. The rearrangement joins TRBV15 to TRBJ2-5; 11 nucleotides agree with TRBD1. The last part of the DNA fits TRBJ2-7 better; the J call may be wrong. The germline CDR1 and CDR2 sequences are LNHNV and YYDKDF (reference sequence). CDR3 length: 15 amino acids. The CDR3 DNA reads as TGTGCCACCAGCAGAGATGGACAGGGGGCTGACGAGCAGTACTTC. Translating gives CATSRDGQGADEQYF.